Detailed here is one TCR beta chain. CD45RO-negative cells were positively selected for CCR7, leaving out terminally differentiated effector memory CD45RA+ cells. V shed 6 bases and J shed 2 bases, with 17 bases lying between them. CDR3 length: 16 residues. Germline V gives CDR1 SGHAT, CDR2 FQNNGV. Libraries were prepared by immunoSEQ multiplex PCR; TCRdb keeps only in-frame clonotypes and omits some of them. The sample records hundreds of thousands of clones, 95% to 97% being singletons. The data were obtained in a study of shared clonotypes between healthy human individuals. The sample consisted of naive CD8+ T cells sorted from blood. The J gene is TRBJ2-1, the V gene TRBV11-2, with D perhaps matching TRBD2 (5 bases). The sequence was collected from a woman aged 25 to 45 in good health. CDR3 in amino acids: CASRNSRETPYNEQFF. The CDR3 nucleotides read TGTGCCAGCAGGAATAGTAGGGAGACGCCCTACAATGAGCAGTTCTTC.